This entry is about one T cell receptor beta chain. The antigen remains undetermined. Exclusion of a patient followed from autoimmune disease history or systemic immunosuppression. The entry originates in a study of OX40 agonist ivuxolimab in advanced cancers. About the research overall: A history of anti-PD-1, anti-PD-L1 or anti-CTLA-4 therapy was acceptable, and 40% had some.

The CDR3 runs to 13 residues. Trimming shortened V by 3 bases and J by 1 base, and 5 bases separated the two germline ends. Germline values: CDR1 SGHTA, CDR2 FQGNSA. Data came from immunoSEQ multiplex PCR; TCRdb stores just in-frame clones and leaves some out. Of under 90,000 clones listed, 85% to 90% are singletons. Study-level results: At 0.1 to 3.0 mg/kg, CD4+ and CD8+ blood T cells expanded clonally by week 6. On average, CD8+ T cells had more expanded clones than CD4+.

The V call is TRBV7-2, the J call TRBJ2-3; the D is unclear. Specimen: CD4+ or CD8+ T cells sorted from blood, collected in a trial of the OX40 agonist ivuxolimab. The clonotype comes from an adult with an advanced solid tumor such as melanoma, head and neck, liver or kidney cancer. The CDR3 coding sequence is TGTGCCAGCAGCTTTTCCGGCACAGATACGCAGTATTTT. It codes for CASSFSGTDTQYF.